This T cell receptor (beta chain) is drawn from a study of T-cell reconstitution after alpha-beta-depleted transplantation in children. Notes on the study in general: The high TCRbeta diversity at day 60 in some patients came from surviving recipient T cells and thymic progenitors. A year had passed since transplant, and T-cell counts and diversity by then came mostly from newly produced T cells.

Germline-derived CDR1 and CDR2 are KGHSH and LQKENI. V was pared by 2 bases and J by 3 bases, with 4 bases of the junction left unmatched. The CDR3 is 14 amino acids. Unique molecular identifiers were incorporated when the TCRbeta library was constructed. TCRdb reprocessed the PCR reads with MiXCR, giving one entry per CDR3 protein. The sample carries a few hundred thousand distinct CDR3 sequences, roughly 13% recorded once. As to this clonotype: Its antigen is undetermined.

V and J are TRBV18 and TRBJ2-7, with TRBD2 identical over 7 bases. Here the sequenced sample was PBMCs, mostly from graft donor cells, taken 360 days after TCRalphabeta/CD19-depleted stem cell transplant. The receptor's source is a male patient between 10 and 17 years old who had a stem cell transplant for acute myeloid leukemia, so the T cells may come from the graft donor. CDR3 loop: CASSPREGGYEQYF. The CDR3 DNA reads TGTGCCAGCTCACCAAGGGAGGGTGGCTACGAGCAGTACTTC. Full variable domain (remainder filled in from reference TRBV18 and TRBJ2-7): NAGVMQNPRHLVRRRGQEARLRCSPMKGHSHVYWYRQLPEEGLKFMVYLQKENIIDESGMPKERFSAEFPKEGPSILRIQQVVRGDSAAYFCASSPREGGYEQYFGPGTRLTVT.